This is a list of T cell receptor beta chains from one sample in a study of cytomegalovirus exposure and HLA in healthy donors. Sequencing was performed with immunoSEQ multiplex PCR; in TCRdb, only in-frame clones are kept and a portion is missing. The table lists 200,000 or so clones, 65% to 90% of them singletons. Source material: PBMCs. These receptors originate from a woman aged 30 to 39 in good health and CMV-seropositive. The CDR3 runs from the conserved cysteine through the conserved F or W. Fields, in order: V gene, J gene, D gene, clone size, CDR3 DNA, CDR3 protein. The D gene is left open where the match is weak. A clone size is listed for some rows: how often the clone was seen (once, few, many), or a class if it is expanded.

v_call: TRBV4-2
j_call: TRBJ2-3
d_call: TRBD1
clone_size: NA
cdr3_nt: TGTGCCAGCAGCCTATGGGACAGGGATACGCAGTATTTT
cdr3_aa: CASSLWDRDTQYF

v_call: TRBV30
j_call: TRBJ2-1
d_call: TRBD2
clone_size: NA
cdr3_nt: TGTGCCAGAAACCGACTAGCGGTGTACAATGAGCAGTTCTTC
cdr3_aa: CARNRLAVYNEQFF

v_call: TRBV4-1
j_call: TRBJ1-5
d_call: NA
clone_size: NA
cdr3_nt: TGCGCCAGCAGCCAAGGGGGAGGGACCTCCCAGCCCCAGCATTTT
cdr3_aa: CASSQGGGTSQPQHF

v_call: TRBV15
j_call: TRBJ2-7
d_call: NA
clone_size: few
cdr3_nt: TGTGCCACCAGCAGCCGGGAGTCCTACGAGCAGTACTTC
cdr3_aa: CATSSRESYEQYF

v_call: TRBV5-1
j_call: TRBJ1-1
d_call: NA
clone_size: NA
cdr3_nt: TGCGCCAGCAGCTTGGGGTCGGTGAACACTGAAGCTTTCTTT
cdr3_aa: CASSLGSVNTEAFF

v_call: TRBV9
j_call: TRBJ2-1
d_call: NA
clone_size: once
cdr3_nt: TGTGCCAGCTCCCAGGGCGATCCTGGGCAGTTCTTC
cdr3_aa: CASSQGDPGQFF

v_call: TRBV7-9
j_call: TRBJ1-1
d_call: NA
clone_size: NA
cdr3_nt: TGTGCCAGCAGCCCAGCGGGGAGCACTGAAGCTTTCTTT
cdr3_aa: CASSPAGSTEAFF

v_call: TRBV6-1
j_call: TRBJ2-3
d_call: NA
clone_size: NA
cdr3_nt: TGTGCCAGCAGTGTATTTAGCGGCACAGATACGCAGTATTTT
cdr3_aa: CASSVFSGTDTQYF

v_call: TRBV27
j_call: TRBJ2-1
d_call: NA
clone_size: NA
cdr3_nt: TGTGCCAGCAGTTTACCGGGAGCCTACAATGAGCAGTTCTTC
cdr3_aa: CASSLPGAYNEQFF

v_call: TRBV29-1
j_call: TRBJ2-7
d_call: NA
clone_size: once
cdr3_nt: TGCAGCGTTGTGGAGACCTCCAACTACGAGCAGTACTTC
cdr3_aa: CSVVETSNYEQYF

v_call: TRBV9
j_call: TRBJ2-1
d_call: TRBD2
clone_size: NA
cdr3_nt: TGTGCCAGCAGCGGCGGGAGTGTTTCCTACAATGAGCAGTTCTTC
cdr3_aa: CASSGGSVSYNEQFF

v_call: TRBV9
j_call: TRBJ2-3
d_call: TRBD2
clone_size: NA
cdr3_nt: TGTGCCAGCAGCGTAATAGCGGGGGGCACAGATACGCAGTATTTT
cdr3_aa: CASSVIAGGTDTQYF

v_call: TRBV29-1
j_call: TRBJ2-3
d_call: TRBD1
clone_size: NA
cdr3_nt: TGCAGCGTAGAAGGGACAGTCGATTTTGAGGATACGCAGTATTTT
cdr3_aa: CSVEGTVDFEDTQYF

v_call: TRBV19
j_call: TRBJ2-2
d_call: TRBD2
clone_size: NA
cdr3_nt: TGTGCCAGTAGTACCCCAAGGAGCGGGGTGAACACCGGGGAGCTGTTTTTT
cdr3_aa: CASSTPRSGVNTGELFF

v_call: TRBV2
j_call: TRBJ2-2
d_call: TRBD2
clone_size: NA
cdr3_nt: TGTGCCAGTGACCCGAGCGGGAGGGCCACCGGGGAGCTGTTTTTT
cdr3_aa: CASDPSGRATGELFF

v_call: TRBV5-1
j_call: TRBJ1-1
d_call: NA
clone_size: NA
cdr3_nt: TGCGCCAGCAGGGGGCGATCCGGGAACACTGAAGCTTTCTTT
cdr3_aa: CASRGRSGNTEAFF

v_call: TRBV25-1
j_call: TRBJ2-5
d_call: TRBD2
clone_size: NA
cdr3_nt: TGTGCCAGCAGTGAATGGGGCAGCGGGAGTTTGGAGACCCAGTACTTC
cdr3_aa: CASSEWGSGSLETQYF

v_call: TRBV5-1
j_call: TRBJ1-3
d_call: TRBD1
clone_size: NA
cdr3_nt: TGCGCCAGCAGCTTGGAATGGACAGGGGATGAAAACACCATATATTTT
cdr3_aa: CASSLEWTGDENTIYF

v_call: TRBV29-1
j_call: TRBJ1-1
d_call: NA
clone_size: NA
cdr3_nt: TGCAGCGTTGAAGAGCGGCTCACTGAAGCTTTCTTT
cdr3_aa: CSVEERLTEAFF

v_call: TRBV28
j_call: TRBJ1-3
d_call: TRBD1
clone_size: NA
cdr3_nt: TGTGCCAGCAGCCTCTTACATGGACAGGGGCCTGGAAACACCATATATTTT
cdr3_aa: CASSLLHGQGPGNTIYF

v_call: TRBV21-1
j_call: TRBJ2-7
d_call: NA
clone_size: NA
cdr3_nt: TGTGCCAGCAGCACTAGACAGACACCGAGGTATGAGCAGTACTTC
cdr3_aa: CASSTRQTPRYEQYF

v_call: TRBV27
j_call: TRBJ1-4
d_call: NA
clone_size: NA
cdr3_nt: TGTGCCAGCAGACGTACCGGAACTAATGAAAAACTGTTTTTT
cdr3_aa: CASRRTGTNEKLFF

v_call: TRBV27
j_call: TRBJ2-7
d_call: TRBD2
clone_size: once
cdr3_nt: TGTGCCATCGGTGTCGGGGGGAGCTCCTACGAGCAGTACTTC
cdr3_aa: CAIGVGGSSYEQYF

v_call: TRBV2
j_call: TRBJ1-2
d_call: TRBD1
clone_size: NA
cdr3_nt: TGTGCCAGCAGGATGGATGGGACAGTCGACATACGATATGGCTACACCTTC
cdr3_aa: CASRMDGTVDIRYGYTF

v_call: TRBV28
j_call: TRBJ1-1
d_call: NA
clone_size: NA
cdr3_nt: TGTGCCAGCAGTCCCACCGGGGACACTGAAGCTTTCTTT
cdr3_aa: CASSPTGDTEAFF

v_call: TRBV9
j_call: TRBJ2-3
d_call: NA
clone_size: NA
cdr3_nt: TGTGCCAGCAGCAGCGGTGATCCAGATACGCAGTATTTT
cdr3_aa: CASSSGDPDTQYF

v_call: TRBV30
j_call: TRBJ1-2
d_call: TRBD1
clone_size: NA
cdr3_nt: TGTGCCTGGAGTGCCACAGGGGGCCAAGGCTACACCTTC
cdr3_aa: CAWSATGGQGYTF

v_call: TRBV6-1
j_call: TRBJ2-1
d_call: NA
clone_size: NA
cdr3_nt: TGTGCCAGCCGATACAGGGAACTAAACAATGAGCAGTTCTTC
cdr3_aa: CASRYRELNNEQFF